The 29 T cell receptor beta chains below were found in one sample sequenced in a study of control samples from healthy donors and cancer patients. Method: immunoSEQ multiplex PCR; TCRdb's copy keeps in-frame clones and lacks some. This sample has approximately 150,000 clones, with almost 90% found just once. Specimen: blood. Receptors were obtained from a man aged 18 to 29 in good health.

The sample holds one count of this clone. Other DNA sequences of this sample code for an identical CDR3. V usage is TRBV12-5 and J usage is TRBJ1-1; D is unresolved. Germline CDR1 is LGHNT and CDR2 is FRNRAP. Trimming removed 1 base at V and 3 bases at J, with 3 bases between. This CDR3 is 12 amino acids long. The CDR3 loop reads CASGLGDTEAFF. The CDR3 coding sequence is TGTGCTAGTGGTTTGGGAGACACTGAAGCTTTCTTT.

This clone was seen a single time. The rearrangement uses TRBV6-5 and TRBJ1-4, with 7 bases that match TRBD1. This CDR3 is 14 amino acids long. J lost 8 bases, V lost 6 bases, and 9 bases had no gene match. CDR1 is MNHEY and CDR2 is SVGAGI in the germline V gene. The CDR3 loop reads CASSPGQLGEKLFF. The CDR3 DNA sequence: TGTGCCAGCAGCCCGGGACAGTTGGGGGAAAAACTGTTTTTT.

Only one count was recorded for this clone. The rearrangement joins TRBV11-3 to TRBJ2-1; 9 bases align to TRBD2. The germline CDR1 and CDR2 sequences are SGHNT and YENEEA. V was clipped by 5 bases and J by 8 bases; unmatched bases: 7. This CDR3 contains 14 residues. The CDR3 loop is CASSQGAGGDEQFF. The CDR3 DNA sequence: TGTGCCAGCAGCCAAGGAGCGGGGGGAGATGAGCAGTTCTTC.

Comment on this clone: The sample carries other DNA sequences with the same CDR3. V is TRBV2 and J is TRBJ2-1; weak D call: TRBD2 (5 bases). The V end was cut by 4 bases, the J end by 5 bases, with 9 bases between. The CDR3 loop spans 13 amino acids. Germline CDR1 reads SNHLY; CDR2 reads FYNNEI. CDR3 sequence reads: CASSVGLNNEQFF. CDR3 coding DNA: TGTGCCAGCAGTGTTGGACTGAACAATGAGCAGTTCTTC.

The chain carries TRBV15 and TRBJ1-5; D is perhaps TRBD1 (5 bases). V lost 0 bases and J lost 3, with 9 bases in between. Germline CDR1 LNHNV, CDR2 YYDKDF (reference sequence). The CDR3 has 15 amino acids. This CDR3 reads CATSRDLGVNQPQHF. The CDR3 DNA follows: TGTGCCACCAGCAGAGATCTGGGGGTCAATCAGCCCCAGCATTTT.

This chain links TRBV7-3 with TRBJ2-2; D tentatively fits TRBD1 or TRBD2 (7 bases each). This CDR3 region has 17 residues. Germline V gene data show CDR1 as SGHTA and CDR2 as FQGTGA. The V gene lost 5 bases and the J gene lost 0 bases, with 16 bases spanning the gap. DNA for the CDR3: TGTGCCAGCAGCGCCCGGGGAGGGGGCGCGAACACCGGGGAGCTGTTTTTT. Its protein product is CASSARGGGANTGELFF.

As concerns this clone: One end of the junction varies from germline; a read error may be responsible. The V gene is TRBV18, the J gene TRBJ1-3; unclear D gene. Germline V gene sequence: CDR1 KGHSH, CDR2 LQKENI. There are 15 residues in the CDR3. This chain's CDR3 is CASSPRETSGNTIYF. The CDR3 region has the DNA TGTGCCAGCTCCCCACGGGAAACCTCTGGAAACACCATATATTTT.

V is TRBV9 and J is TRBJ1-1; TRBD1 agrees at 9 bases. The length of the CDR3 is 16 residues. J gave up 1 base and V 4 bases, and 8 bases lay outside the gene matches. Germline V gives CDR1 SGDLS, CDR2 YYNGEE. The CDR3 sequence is CASSRGTGRENTEAFF. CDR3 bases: TGTGCCAGCAGCCGGGGGACAGGGCGGGAGAACACTGAAGCTTTCTTT.

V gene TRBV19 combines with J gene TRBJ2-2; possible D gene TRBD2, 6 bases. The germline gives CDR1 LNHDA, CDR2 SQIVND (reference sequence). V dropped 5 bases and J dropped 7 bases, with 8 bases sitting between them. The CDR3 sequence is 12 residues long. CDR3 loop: CASSLGGGELFF. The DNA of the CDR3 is TGTGCCAGTAGTTTGGGGGGCGGGGAGCTGTTTTTT.

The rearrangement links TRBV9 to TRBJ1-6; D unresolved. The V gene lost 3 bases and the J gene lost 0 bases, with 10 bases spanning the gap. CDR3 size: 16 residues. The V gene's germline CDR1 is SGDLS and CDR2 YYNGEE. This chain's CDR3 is CASSAISGSYNSPLHF. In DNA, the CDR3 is TGTGCCAGCAGCGCTATTAGCGGCTCCTATAATTCACCCCTCCACTTT.

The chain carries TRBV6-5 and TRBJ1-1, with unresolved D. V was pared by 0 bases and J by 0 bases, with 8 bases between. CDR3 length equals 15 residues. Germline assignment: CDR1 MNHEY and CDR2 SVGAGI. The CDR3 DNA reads TGTGCCAGCAGTTACTCGGCAGAGATGAACACTGAAGCTTTCTTT. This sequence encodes CASSYSAEMNTEAFF.

The DNA of the CDR3 is TGCGCCAGCAGCCCCAAGACTAGCGGGGGGGGCCCCTACGAGCAGTACTTC. Translating gives CASSPKTSGGGPYEQYF. The rearrangement joins TRBV5-1 to TRBJ2-7; 14 bases are a match to TRBD2. CDR1 and CDR2 from the germline V gene are SGHRS and YFSETQ. J was trimmed by 2 bases and V by 4 bases; bases with no gene match: 8. The CDR3 sequence is 17 residues long.

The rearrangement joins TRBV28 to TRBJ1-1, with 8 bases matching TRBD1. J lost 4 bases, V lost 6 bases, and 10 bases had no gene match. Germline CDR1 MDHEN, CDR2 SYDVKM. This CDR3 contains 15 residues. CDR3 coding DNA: TGTGCCAGCAGCCCCCCCCAGGGGGCGTTCACTGAAGCTTTCTTT. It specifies CASSPPQGAFTEAFF.

In DNA form, the CDR3 reads TGTGCCAGCAGCGTAGAGGAGAGATCGAACACCGGGGAGCTGTTTTTT. Protein: CASSVEERSNTGELFF. The chain couples TRBV9 to TRBJ2-2; D unresolved. The CDR3 has 16 amino acids. The germline V and J ends were trimmed by 0 bases and 0 bases, with 9 bases remaining between them. Germline loops: CDR1 SGDLS, CDR2 YYNGEE.

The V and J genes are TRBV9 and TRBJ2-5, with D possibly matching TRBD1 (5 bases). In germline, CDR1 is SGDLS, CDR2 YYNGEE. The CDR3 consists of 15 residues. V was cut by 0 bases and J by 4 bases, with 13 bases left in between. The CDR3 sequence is CASSVEAGRGETQYF. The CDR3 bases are TGTGCCAGCAGCGTAGAGGCAGGGCGAGGAGAGACCCAGTACTTC.

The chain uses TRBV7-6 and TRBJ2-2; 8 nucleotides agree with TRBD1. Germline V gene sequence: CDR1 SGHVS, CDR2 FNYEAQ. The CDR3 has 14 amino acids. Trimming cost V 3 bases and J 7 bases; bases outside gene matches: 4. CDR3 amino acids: CASSLDRAGGELFF. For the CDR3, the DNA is TGTGCCAGCAGCTTGGACAGGGCGGGCGGGGAGCTGTTTTTT.

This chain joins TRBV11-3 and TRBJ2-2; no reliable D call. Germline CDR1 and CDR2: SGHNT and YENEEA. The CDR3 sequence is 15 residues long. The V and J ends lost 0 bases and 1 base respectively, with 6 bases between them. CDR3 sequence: CASSLETGNTGELFF. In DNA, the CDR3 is TGTGCCAGCAGCTTAGAGACGGGGAACACCGGGGAGCTGTTTTTT.

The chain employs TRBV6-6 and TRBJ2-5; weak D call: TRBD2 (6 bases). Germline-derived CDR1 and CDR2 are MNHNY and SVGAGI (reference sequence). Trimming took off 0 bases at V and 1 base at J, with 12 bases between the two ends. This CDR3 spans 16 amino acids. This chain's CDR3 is CASSYSIRSGQETQYF. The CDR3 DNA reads TGTGCCAGCAGTTACTCGATTCGTAGCGGCCAAGAGACCCAGTACTTC.

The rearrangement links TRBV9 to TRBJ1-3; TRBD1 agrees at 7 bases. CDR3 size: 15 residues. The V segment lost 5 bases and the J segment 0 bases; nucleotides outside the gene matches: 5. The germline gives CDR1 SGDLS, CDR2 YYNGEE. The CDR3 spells CASSRQGSSGNTIYF. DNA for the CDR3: TGTGCCAGCAGTCGACAGGGTAGCTCTGGAAACACCATATATTTT.

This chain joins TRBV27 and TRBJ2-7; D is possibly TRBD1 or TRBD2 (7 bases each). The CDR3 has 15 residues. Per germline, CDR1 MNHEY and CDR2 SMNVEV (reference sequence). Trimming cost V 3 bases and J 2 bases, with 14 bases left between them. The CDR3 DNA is TGTGCCAGCAGTTTGAGGGAGGGACAGACCTACGAGCAGTACTTC. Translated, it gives CASSLREGQTYEQYF.

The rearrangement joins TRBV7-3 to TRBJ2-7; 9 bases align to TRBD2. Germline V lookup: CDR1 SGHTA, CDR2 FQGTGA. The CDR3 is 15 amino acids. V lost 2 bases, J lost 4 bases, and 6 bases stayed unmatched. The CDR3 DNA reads TGTGCCAGCAGCTTAGCACCGGGACTAGCTTACGAGCAGTACTTC. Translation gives CASSLAPGLAYEQYF.

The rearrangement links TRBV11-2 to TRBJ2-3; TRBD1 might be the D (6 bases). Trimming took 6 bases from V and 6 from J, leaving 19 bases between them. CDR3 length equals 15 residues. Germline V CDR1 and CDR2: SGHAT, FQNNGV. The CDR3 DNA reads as TGTGCCAGCAGGCCAATCCAGGGGAAGGAGGATACGCAGTATTTT. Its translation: CASRPIQGKEDTQYF.

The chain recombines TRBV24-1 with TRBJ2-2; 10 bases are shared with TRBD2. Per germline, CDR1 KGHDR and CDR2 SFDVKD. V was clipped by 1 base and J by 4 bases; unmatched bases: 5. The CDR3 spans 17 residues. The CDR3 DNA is TGTGCCACCAGTGATTTTCCGGGACTAGCGAGCACCGGGGAGCTGTTTTTT. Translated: CATSDFPGLASTGELFF.

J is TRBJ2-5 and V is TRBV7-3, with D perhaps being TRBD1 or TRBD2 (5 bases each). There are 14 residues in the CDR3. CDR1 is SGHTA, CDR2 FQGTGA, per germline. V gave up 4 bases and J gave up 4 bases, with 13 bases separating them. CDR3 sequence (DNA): TGTGCCAGCAGCTCTTCGGGACCCCGAGAGACCCAGTACTTC. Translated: CASSSSGPRETQYF.

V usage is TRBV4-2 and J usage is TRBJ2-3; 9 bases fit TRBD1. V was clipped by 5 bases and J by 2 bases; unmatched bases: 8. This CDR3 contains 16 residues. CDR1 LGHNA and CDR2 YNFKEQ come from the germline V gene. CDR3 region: CASSERQGGATDTQYF. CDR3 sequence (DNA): TGTGCCAGCAGCGAACGACAGGGGGGAGCCACAGATACGCAGTATTTT.

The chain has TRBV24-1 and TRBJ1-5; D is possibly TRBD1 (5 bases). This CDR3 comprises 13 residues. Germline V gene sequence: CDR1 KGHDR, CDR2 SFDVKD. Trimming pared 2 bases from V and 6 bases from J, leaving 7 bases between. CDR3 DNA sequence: TGTGCCACCAGTGATTGGGGGTTTCAGCCCCAGCATTTT. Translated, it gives CATSDWGFQPQHF.

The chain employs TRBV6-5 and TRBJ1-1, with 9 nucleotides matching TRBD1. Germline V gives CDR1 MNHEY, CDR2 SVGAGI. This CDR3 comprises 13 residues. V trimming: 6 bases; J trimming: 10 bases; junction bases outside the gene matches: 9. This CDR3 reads CASSRDRAVAAFF. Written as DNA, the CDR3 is TGTGCCAGCAGCCGGGACAGGGCGGTAGCAGCTTTCTTT.

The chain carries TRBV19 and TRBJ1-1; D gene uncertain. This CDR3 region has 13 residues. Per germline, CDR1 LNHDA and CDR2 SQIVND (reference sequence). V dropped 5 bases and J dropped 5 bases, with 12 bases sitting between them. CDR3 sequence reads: CASSPRHKTEAFF. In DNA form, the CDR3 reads TGTGCCAGTAGTCCCAGACACAAAACTGAAGCTTTCTTT.

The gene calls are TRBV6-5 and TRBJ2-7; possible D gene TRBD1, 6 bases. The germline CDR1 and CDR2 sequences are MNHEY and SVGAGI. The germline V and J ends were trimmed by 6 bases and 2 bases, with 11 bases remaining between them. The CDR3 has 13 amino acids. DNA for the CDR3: TGTGCCAGCAGCGATACAGGGACCTACGAGCAGTACTTC. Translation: CASSDTGTYEQYF.